This record looks at one T cell receptor (beta chain) sequence and its context. Its specificity is not known. The data belong to a study of shared clonotypes between healthy human individuals. DNA at 200 ng, 25,000 to 35,000 T cell genomes, went into sorted-subset replicate PCRs. Clones were read by immunoSEQ multiplex PCR, and TCRdb kept only the in-frame ones, dropping some. This table has 2 million or so clones, 85% to 95% appearing once. Study results and limitations: Naive subsets, compared against memory subsets, generally had larger estimated richness values. Depth was large, yet rarefaction showed that sorted-subset sequencing was incomplete.

A CD45RA+ naive subset and a CD45RA-negative memory subset were split from CD4+ cells. The V and J ends lost 1 base and 8 bases respectively, with 18 bases between them. In germline, CDR1 is SGHVT, CDR2 SQSDAQ. This CDR3 has 16 residues. What was sequenced was naive CD4+ T cells sorted from blood. The sample's subset: CD45RA+ positively selected. The V and J genes are TRBV7-4 and TRBJ2-1; D may be TRBD2 (5 bases). The source is a man aged 18 to 35 in good health. Here the CDR3 DNA reads TGTGCCAGCAGCTTAGAGTGGGCGGGTGTAGTTTATGAGCAGTTCTTC. It codes for CASSLEWAGVVYEQFF.